This TCR beta chain was profiled in a study of OX40 agonist ivuxolimab in advanced cancers. In the study overall: Checkpoint inhibitors had been given previously to roughly 40% of patients.

V was cut by 6 bases and J by 5 bases, with 13 bases left in between. There are 13 residues in the CDR3. Germline CDR1 MNHEY, CDR2 SMNVEV (reference sequence). The sample holds one count of this clone. The antigen remains undetermined. Study-level results: Clonal expansion was seen in CD4+ and CD8+ blood T cells by week 6 at 0.1 to 3.0 mg/kg.

Here immunoSEQ multiplex PCR was the method, and the copy in TCRdb shows in-frame clones only, minus some. The sample has 35,000 to 40,000 clones; about 88% are singletons. The sample was CD4+ or CD8+ T cells sorted from blood, taken in a trial of the OX40 agonist ivuxolimab. The rearrangement joins TRBV27 to TRBJ2-5; D unclear. This clonotype originated in an adult with an advanced solid tumor such as melanoma, head and neck, liver or kidney cancer. The DNA for the CDR3 is TGTGCCAGCAGACACACGTTTTTGGAGACCCAGTACTTC. Translation: CASRHTFLETQYF.